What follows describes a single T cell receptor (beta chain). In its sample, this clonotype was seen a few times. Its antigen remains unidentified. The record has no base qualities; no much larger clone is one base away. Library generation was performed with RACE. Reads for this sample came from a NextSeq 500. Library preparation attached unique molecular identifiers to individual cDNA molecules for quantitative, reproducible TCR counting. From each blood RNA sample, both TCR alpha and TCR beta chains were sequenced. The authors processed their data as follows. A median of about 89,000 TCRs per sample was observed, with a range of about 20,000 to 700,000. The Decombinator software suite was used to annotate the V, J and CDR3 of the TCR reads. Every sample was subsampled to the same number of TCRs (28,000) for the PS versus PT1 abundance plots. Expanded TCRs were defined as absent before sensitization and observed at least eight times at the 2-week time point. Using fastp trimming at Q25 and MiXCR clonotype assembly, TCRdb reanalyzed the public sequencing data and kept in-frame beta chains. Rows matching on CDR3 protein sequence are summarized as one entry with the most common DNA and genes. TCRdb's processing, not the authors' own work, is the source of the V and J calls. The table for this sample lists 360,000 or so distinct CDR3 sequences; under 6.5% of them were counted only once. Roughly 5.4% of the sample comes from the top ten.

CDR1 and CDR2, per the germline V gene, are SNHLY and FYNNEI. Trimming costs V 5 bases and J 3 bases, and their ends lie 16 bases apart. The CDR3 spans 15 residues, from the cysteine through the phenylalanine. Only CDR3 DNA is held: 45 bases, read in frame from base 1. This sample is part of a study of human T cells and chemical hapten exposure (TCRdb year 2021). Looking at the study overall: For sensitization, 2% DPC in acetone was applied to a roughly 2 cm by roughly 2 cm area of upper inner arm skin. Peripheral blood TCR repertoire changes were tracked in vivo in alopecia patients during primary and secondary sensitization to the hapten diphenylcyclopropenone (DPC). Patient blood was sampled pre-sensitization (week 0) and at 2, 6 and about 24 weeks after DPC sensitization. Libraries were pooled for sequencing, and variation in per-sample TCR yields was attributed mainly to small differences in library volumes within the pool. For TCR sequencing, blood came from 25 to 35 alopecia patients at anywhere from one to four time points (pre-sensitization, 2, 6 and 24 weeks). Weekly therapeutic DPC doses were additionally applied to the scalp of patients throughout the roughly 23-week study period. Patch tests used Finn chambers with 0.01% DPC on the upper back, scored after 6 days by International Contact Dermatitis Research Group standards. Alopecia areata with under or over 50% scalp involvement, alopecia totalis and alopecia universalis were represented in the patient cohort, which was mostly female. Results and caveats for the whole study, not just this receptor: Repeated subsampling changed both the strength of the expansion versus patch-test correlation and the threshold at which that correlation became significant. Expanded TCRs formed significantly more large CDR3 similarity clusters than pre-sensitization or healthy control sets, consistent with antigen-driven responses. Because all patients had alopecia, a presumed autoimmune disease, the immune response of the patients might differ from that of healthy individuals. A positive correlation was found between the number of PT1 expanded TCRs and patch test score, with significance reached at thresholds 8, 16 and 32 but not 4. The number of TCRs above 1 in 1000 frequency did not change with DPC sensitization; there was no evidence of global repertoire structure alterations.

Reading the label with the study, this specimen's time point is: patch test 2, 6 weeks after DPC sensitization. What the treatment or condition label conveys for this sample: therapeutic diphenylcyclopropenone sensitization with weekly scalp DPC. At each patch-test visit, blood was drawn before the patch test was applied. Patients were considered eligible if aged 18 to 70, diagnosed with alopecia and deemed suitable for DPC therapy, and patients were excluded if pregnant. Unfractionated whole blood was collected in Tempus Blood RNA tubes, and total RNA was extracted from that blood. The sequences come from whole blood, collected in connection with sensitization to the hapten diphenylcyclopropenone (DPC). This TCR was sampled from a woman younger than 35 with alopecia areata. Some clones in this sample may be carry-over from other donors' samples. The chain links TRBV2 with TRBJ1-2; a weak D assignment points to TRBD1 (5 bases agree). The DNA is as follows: TGTGCCAGCAGTTTCACCGGGACGGCCGACTATGGCTACACCTTC. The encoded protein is CASSFTGTADYGYTF.